This T cell receptor beta chain was observed in a study of CD8+CD57+ T cells in acquired aplastic anemia. This CDR3 contains 17 residues. Trimming removed 5 bases at V and 0 bases at J, with 17 bases between. Germline V gene lookup returns CDR1 SGHNT and CDR2 YENEEA. This clonotype was seen repeatedly, ten times or more. Profiling of TCR beta VDJ combinations and CDR3 sequences used genomic DNA as template. A single record per CDR3 protein comes from TCRdb applying MiXCR to the reads. The sample lists approximately 380,000 distinct CDR3 sequences; about two thirds were seen once. The chain is built from TRBV11-3 and TRBJ1-3; no clear D. This receptor was taken from a human donor in good health, serving as a control. The material sequenced was sorted CD4+, CD8+, or CD8+CD57+ T cells (not recorded which) from PBMCs. CDR3 in amino acids: CASSRERISISGNTIYF. The CDR3 DNA sequence: TGTGCCAGCAGCCGGGAGCGGATCAGTATCTCTGGAAACACCATATATTTT.